These 3 T cell receptor beta chains share one sample of origin, sequenced in a study of T-cell reconstitution after alpha-beta-depleted transplantation in children. Library preparation (for TCRbeta) was performed with unique molecular identifiers. TCRdb re-derived calls from the PCR reads in MiXCR, one entry per CDR3 protein. The sample carries roughly 300,000 distinct CDR3 sequences, about 10% recorded once. The source was PBMCs from the stem cell graft donor, collected from the stem cell graft. The origin of the receptors is a human donor who donated a stem cell graft to a child with SCID.

In nucleotides, the CDR3 is TGTGCCAGCACCGGGGCGGGGGCGCAGGATGCCGGGGAGCTGTTTTTT. Translation gives CASTGAGAQDAGELFF. The V gene is TRBV6-2 or TRBV6-3, the J gene TRBJ2-2; a weak D match, TRBD2 (7 bases). The CDR3 extends over 16 amino acids. Germline V CDR1 and CDR2: MNHEY, SVGEGT. V was cut by 7 bases and J by 6 bases, with 21 bases left in between.

J is TRBJ1-6 and V is TRBV20-1, with D possibly being TRBD1 (5 bases). The CDR3 is made up of 14 amino acids. The germline V gene encodes CDR1 DFQATT and CDR2 SNEGSKA (reference sequence). Trimming cost V 5 bases and J 10 bases, with 18 bases left between them. The CDR3 sequence is CSAVSQGEVSPLHF. The CDR3 nucleotides are TGCAGTGCTGTAAGTCAGGGAGAGGTATCACCCCTCCACTTT.

V is TRBV7-9 and J is TRBJ2-3; D is ambiguous. Germline CDR1 and CDR2: SEHNR and FQNEAQ (reference sequence). V lost 1 base and J 0 bases, leaving 11 bases between the germline ends. The length of the CDR3 is 16 residues. The DNA of the CDR3 is TGTGCCAGCAGCTTAGTGAGCAGCCCTAGCACAGATACGCAGTATTTT. Translation gives CASSLVSSPSTDTQYF.